This record concerns one T cell receptor beta chain sequence. This entry belongs to a study of blood T cell repertoires in COVID-19. Study-wide context: COVID-19 samples collected from the United States, Italy and Spain covered acute and convalescent phases. Sample material is recorded as cDNA or gDNA derived from T cells, B-cell-depleted T cells, or PBMCs.

V was shortened by 3 bases and J by 5 bases, with 13 bases between the two germline ends. The germline V gene has CDR1 KGHSH and CDR2 LQKENI. The CDR3 runs to 15 residues. Authors' processing steps: Quantification of nucleated cells was approximated via reference gene primer amplification. This table comes from immunoSEQ multiplex PCR, and its TCRdb copy is limited to in-frame clones, with some not included. V and J calls and clone size are those listed in that table; D and trimming were worked out from the DNA. Among some 240,000 clones, 75% to 90% were seen once, and the ten largest hold approximately 7.5%.

The receptor was isolated from a man in his 60s who had recovered from COVID-19. V and J are TRBV18 and TRBJ1-4; D is possibly TRBD1 (5 bases). Material for sequencing was peripheral blood. The CDR3: CASSPSLGVNEKLFF. CDR3 bases: TGTGCCAGCTCACCCTCGCTAGGGGTCAATGAAAAACTGTTTTTT.